The 27 T cell receptor beta chains below all came from one sample that was sequenced in a study of post-analysis software for immune sequencing data. General study points: Patients carried roughly five TRBV segments more frequently than controls did, and TRBV5-6, TRBV5-1 and TRBV20-1 were among them.

Their specific antigens are unknown. TCR beta libraries were prepared from cDNA with unique molecular identifiers. TCRdb independently ran MiXCR on the PCR reads; one entry per CDR3 protein. The table has about 500,000 distinct CDR3 sequences, less than 45% seen once. The sequencing sample was made of blood. Receptors originate from a girl between 5 and 17 years old with multiple sclerosis.

The chain is built from TRBV6-1 and TRBJ2-1; the D is unclear. The CDR3 loop spans 17 amino acids. V lost 2 bases, J lost 0 bases, and 14 bases lay in between. Germline V gene data show CDR1 as MNHNS and CDR2 as SASEGT. In DNA, the CDR3 is TGTGCCAGCAGTGAATATGTTACGAATCGCTCCTACAATGAGCAGTTCTTC. Its translation: CASSEYVTNRSYNEQFF.

This clonotype came up a few times. As DNA, the CDR3 is TGTGCCAGCAGTTCCCGACTAGCGGGACTCACAGATACGCAGTATTTT. This sequence encodes CASSSRLAGLTDTQYF. The chain uses TRBV28 and TRBJ2-3; 11 bases line up with TRBD2. This CDR3 comprises 16 residues. The trim removed 4 bases at V and 2 bases at J, leaving 5 bases unmatched. The germline V gene has CDR1 MDHEN and CDR2 SYDVKM.

The chain is built from TRBV5-1 and TRBJ2-5; TRBD2 is a possible D gene (5 bases). The end of the DNA aligns better with TRBJ2-7, so the J call may be wrong. The CDR3 loop spans 14 amino acids. Germline V gives CDR1 SGHRS, CDR2 YFSETQ. CDR3 in amino acids: CASSLVGLRDEQYF. CDR3 in DNA: TGCGCCAGCAGCTTGGTTGGTTTGCGGGACGAGCAGTACTTC.

On this clonotype itself: This may be a read error, as it is one base from a much larger clone. CDR3 DNA sequence: TGCGCCAGCAGCTTGGGTCAGGGCCCTAATGGCCACACCTTC. Amino acid sequence: CASSLGQGPNGHTF. The chain has TRBV5-1 and TRBJ1-2; TRBD1 is a possible D gene (5 bases). The CDR3 runs to 14 residues. Germline V gives CDR1 SGHRS, CDR2 YFSETQ.

J is TRBJ1-4 and V is TRBV2; maybe TRBD1 (5 bases). CDR1 and CDR2 from the germline V gene are SNHLY and FYNNEI. Between the trimmed V and J ends, which lost 6 bases and 14 bases, there was a span of 13 bases. This CDR3 has 11 amino acids. The CDR3 nucleotides read TGTGCCAGCAGAGAGGTGACAGCGCTGTTTTTT. As protein: CASREVTALFF.

The rearrangement links TRBV7-2 to TRBJ2-5; possible D gene TRBD1, 6 bases. Trimming took off 1 base at V and 5 bases at J, with 17 bases between the two ends. Germline loops: CDR1 SGHTA, CDR2 FQGNSA. The CDR3 covers 16 residues. This chain's CDR3 is CASSLVGAAGAETQYF. CDR3 nucleotides: TGTGCCAGCAGCTTAGTGGGGGCCGCGGGCGCGGAGACCCAGTACTTC. The variable domain in full, with the rest retrieved from reference TRBV7-2 and TRBJ2-5, is GAGVSQSPSNKVTEKGKDVELRCDPISGHTALYWYRQSLGQGLEFLIYFQGNSAPDKSGLPSDRFSAERTGGSVSTLTIQRTQQEDSAVYLCASSLVGAAGAETQYFGPGTRLLVL.

Only a few counts were recorded for this clonotype. The chain carries TRBV12-3 or TRBV12-4 and TRBJ1-1; tentatively, D is TRBD1 (6 bases). There are 14 residues in the CDR3. Trimming took off 6 bases at V and 4 bases at J, with 15 bases between the two ends. Here the CDR3 DNA reads TGTGCCAGCAGGCCGACAGGAGAGGCCACTGAAGCTTTCTTT. It codes for CASRPTGEATEAFF.

In its sample, this clonotype was seen a few times. The chain employs TRBV7-3 and TRBJ2-3; no firm D call. The CDR3 contains 15 residues. Between the trimmed V and J ends, which lost 5 bases and 4 bases, there was a span of 16 bases. Germline lookup yields CDR1 SGHTA and CDR2 FQGTGA. This CDR3 reads CASSLTIESADTQYF. The CDR3 nucleotides are TGTGCCAGCAGCCTGACGATTGAGAGCGCAGATACGCAGTATTTT.

This rearrangement joins TRBV4-3 to TRBJ2-1, with a possible D match to TRBD2 (5 bases). The CDR3 is 16 amino acids. Germline CDR1 LGHNA, CDR2 YSLEER. V was cut by 3 bases and J by 1 base, with 13 bases left in between. Here the CDR3 DNA reads TGCGCCAGCAGCCATTCGCTAGCTGGTTCCTACAATGAGCAGTTCTTC. Protein product: CASSHSLAGSYNEQFF.

This clonotype showed up just once. This CDR3 fails to terminate in the conserved phenylalanine or tryptophan, so it likely reflects a read error. Because the CDR3's place on the DNA is in doubt, the DNA is left out and the CDR3 is given as listed by TCRdb. The chain couples TRBV21-1 to TRBJ2-4; the D segment call TRBD2 is taken from the table without a DNA check. TRBV21-1 represents a pseudogene. The CDR3 contains 18 residues when both ends are counted. The CDR3 here is CASSRWYPGLANTYEQYY.

This clonotype was seen more than once but under ten times. The V and J genes are TRBV29-1 and TRBJ2-3, with D tentatively TRBD2 (6 bases). The CDR3 extends over 13 amino acids. Trimming left V 6 bases short and J 0 bases short, with 10 bases between. Germline V gives CDR1 SQVTM, CDR2 ANQGSEA. DNA for the CDR3: TGCAGCGTGCGGGCGGGGAGCACAGATACGCAGTATTTT. Its translation: CSVRAGSTDTQYF.

The chain is built from TRBV5-1 and TRBJ2-7; D perhaps matches TRBD1 (6 bases). V gave up 4 bases and J gave up 4 bases, with 12 bases separating them. The V gene's germline CDR1 is SGHRS and CDR2 YFSETQ. This CDR3 contains 13 residues. This chain's CDR3 is CASSGTQGYEQYF. The DNA of the CDR3 is TGCGCCAGCAGCGGGACACAGGGATACGAGCAGTACTTC.

A note on this clonotype: A read error may account for a junction end that differs from germline. The chain carries TRBV7-2 and TRBJ2-1; unclear D gene. Germline CDR1 reads SGHTA; CDR2 reads FQGNSA. The CDR3 is made up of 16 amino acids. The DNA for the CDR3 is TGTGCCAGCAGCCTTGACGCCTCTTCTGCCTACAATGGGCAGTTCTTC. This encodes CASSLDASSAYNGQFF.

The rearrangement uses TRBV6-4 and TRBJ2-4; TRBD2 agrees at 7 bases. With 5 bases clipped from V and 13 bases from J, the junction kept 11 bases outside the gene matches. CDR1 is MRHNA, CDR2 SNTAGT, per germline. The CDR3 covers 13 residues. CDR3 bases: TGTGCCAGCAGTATGACTAGCAATCATGAGCAGTACTTC. This translates into CASSMTSNHEQYF.

The chain has TRBV3-1 and TRBJ2-7; D unclear. The end of the DNA aligns better with TRBJ2-5, so the J call may be wrong. The CDR3 spans 15 residues. Germline-derived CDR1 and CDR2 are LGHDT and YNNKEL (reference sequence). The CDR3 region is CASRSRGATPETQYF. DNA for the CDR3: TGTGCCAGCAGGTCCAGAGGCGCAACCCCGGAGACCCAGTACTTC.

The V gene is TRBV6-6, the J gene TRBJ1-6; 7 positions match TRBD1. The CDR3 consists of 14 residues. Looked up from germline, CDR1 is MNHNY and CDR2 is SVGAGI (reference sequence). Trimming took 8 bases from V and 9 from J; bases not matched to a gene: 10. The CDR3 DNA sequence: TGTGCCAGCTCAGGGGGAAGGGGTGGTTCACCCCTCCACTTT. Protein: CASSGGRGGSPLHF.

This clonotype was detected only a few times. The V call is TRBV7-2, the J call TRBJ2-7; 10 bases are a match to TRBD2. With V trimmed by 5 bases and J by 1 base, 5 bases remained unmatched. This CDR3 is 15 amino acids long. The V gene's germline CDR1 is SGHTA and CDR2 FQGNSA. The CDR3 sequence: CASSPTSGPSYEQYF. DNA for the CDR3: TGTGCCAGCAGCCCGACTAGCGGGCCTTCCTACGAGCAGTACTTC.

V gene TRBV28 combines with J gene TRBJ2-1, with no clear D. CDR1 is MDHEN, CDR2 SYDVKM, per germline. V was shortened by 5 bases and J by 2 bases, with 19 bases between the two germline ends. The CDR3 consists of 17 residues. The CDR3 protein is CASSLPFRRTPYNEQFF. Written as DNA, the CDR3 is TGTGCCAGCAGTCTCCCCTTCCGGAGAACACCCTACAATGAGCAGTTCTTC. The variable domain in full, completed from reference TRBV28 and TRBJ2-1, reads DVKVTQSSRYLVKRTGEKVFLECVQDMDHENMFWYRQDPGLGLRLIYFSYDVKMKEKGDIPEGYSVSREKKERFSLILESASTNQTSMYLCASSLPFRRTPYNEQFFGPGTRLTVL.

The chain combines TRBV12-3 or TRBV12-4 with TRBJ2-7; D is possibly TRBD1 or TRBD2 (5 bases each). The CDR3 is 15 residues long. The ends were cut back, 2 bases at V and 5 bases at J, with 16 bases in the middle. DNA of the CDR3: TGTGCCAGCAGTTTAATCTCTGGGGGTTACCACGAGCAGTACTTC. Translating it yields CASSLISGGYHEQYF.

Here the CDR3 DNA reads TGTGCCAGCAGCCAAGATCAGCCTAGCGGGATAGATACGCAGTATTTT. Translation gives CASSQDQPSGIDTQYF. The chain uses TRBV4-2 and TRBJ2-3; 9 positions agree with TRBD2. The V and J ends lost 0 bases and 5 bases, in that order; junction bases with no gene match: 6. The CDR3 consists of 16 residues. The germline V gene encodes CDR1 LGHNA and CDR2 YNFKEQ.

As regards this clonotype: One junction end does not reproduce the germline sequence, and a read error may be involved. V is TRBV12-3 or TRBV12-4 and J is TRBJ2-3; possibly TRBD2 for D (5 bases). The CDR3 has 15 residues. The CDR3 loop reads CASSLMGSSTDAQYF. CDR3 DNA sequence: TGTGCCAGCAGTTTAATGGGATCTAGCACAGATGCGCAGTATTTT.

This clonotype showed up just a few times. The CDR3 sequence: CASSQVRKADTQYF. The DNA of the CDR3 is TGTGCCAGCAGCCAAGTTCGAAAGGCAGATACGCAGTATTTT. The V call is TRBV14, the J call TRBJ2-3; D call uncertain. The germline V and J ends were trimmed by 1 base and 4 bases, with 9 bases remaining between them. This CDR3 contains 14 residues. The V gene's germline CDR1 is SGHDN and CDR2 FVKESK.

This clonotype has a handful of counts. The V and J genes are TRBV20-1 and TRBJ2-3; 7 bases map to TRBD2. The CDR3 has 14 residues. Looked up from germline, CDR1 is DFQATT and CDR2 is SNEGSKA (reference sequence). V dropped 5 bases and J dropped 4; count of bases not matched to a gene: 9. The CDR3 region has the DNA TGCAGTGCTGCAGCGGGACGGGGGGCAGATACGCAGTATTTT. Translated, it gives CSAAAGRGADTQYF.

This clonotype was found a few times. V and J are TRBV5-1 and TRBJ1-1; 9 nucleotides match TRBD1. The CDR3 length is 14 residues. Looked up from germline, CDR1 is SGHRS and CDR2 is YFSETQ. The trim removed 6 bases at V and 3 bases at J, leaving 6 bases unmatched. Here the CDR3 DNA reads TGCGCCAGCAAGAGGACAGGGGAGGACACTGAAGCTTTCTTT. This translates into CASKRTGEDTEAFF.

There are a few counts of this clonotype. The CDR3 bases are TGTGCCACCAGTGATTTGTTTGGGGGGCGCGAAGCCAAAAACATTCAGTACTTC. This sequence encodes CATSDLFGGREAKNIQYF. The rearrangement joins TRBV24-1 to TRBJ2-4, with D tentatively TRBD1 or TRBD2 (6 bases each). Per the germline V gene, CDR1 is KGHDR and CDR2 is SFDVKD. Trimming took off 0 bases at V and 0 bases at J, with 14 bases between the two ends. This CDR3 is 18 amino acids long.

The V and J genes are TRBV24-1 and TRBJ2-1; 13 positions match TRBD2. Germline V gene sequence: CDR1 KGHDR, CDR2 SFDVKD. The CDR3 runs 16 residues. V lost 10 bases, J lost 5 bases, and 10 bases stayed unmatched. The CDR3 is CATREGGLAGNNEQFF. Here the CDR3 DNA reads TGTGCCACTAGGGAGGGGGGACTAGCGGGAAACAATGAGCAGTTCTTC.

The J gene is TRBJ2-1, the V gene TRBV7-2, with D possibly being TRBD2 (7 bases). Trimming removed 4 bases at V and 10 bases at J, with 20 bases between. The CDR3 is 15 residues long. Germline CDR1 SGHTA, CDR2 FQGNSA. The CDR3 coding sequence is TGTGCCAGCAGCTCCCAGACTGGAGGGAGGGGGGAGCAGTTCTTC. Its translation: CASSSQTGGRGEQFF.